The clone carrying this T cell receptor (beta chain) has ten or more counts. The sample belongs to a study of T-cell reconstitution after alpha-beta-depleted transplantation in children. The library targeted TCRbeta and was prepared with unique molecular identifiers. TCRdb fed the PCR reads into MiXCR, producing one record per CDR3 protein. The sample yields about 600,000 distinct CDR3 sequences, more than 20% seen once. This TCR derives from a boy under two years old who had a stem cell transplant for acute myeloid leukemia, so the T cells may come from the graft donor. Sequenced here: PBMCs, mostly from graft donor cells, sampled 360 days after TCRalphabeta/CD19-depleted stem cell transplant.

The CDR3 coding sequence is TGTGCCAGCAGCCCCAGAGGAGGGAGCACAGATACGCAGTATTTT. It translates to CASSPRGGSTDTQYF. The chain combines TRBV12-3 or TRBV12-4 with TRBJ2-3; a possible D gene is TRBD2 (6 bases). The CDR3 is made up of 15 amino acids. V lost 6 bases to trimming and J lost 0 bases, with 13 bases between them.